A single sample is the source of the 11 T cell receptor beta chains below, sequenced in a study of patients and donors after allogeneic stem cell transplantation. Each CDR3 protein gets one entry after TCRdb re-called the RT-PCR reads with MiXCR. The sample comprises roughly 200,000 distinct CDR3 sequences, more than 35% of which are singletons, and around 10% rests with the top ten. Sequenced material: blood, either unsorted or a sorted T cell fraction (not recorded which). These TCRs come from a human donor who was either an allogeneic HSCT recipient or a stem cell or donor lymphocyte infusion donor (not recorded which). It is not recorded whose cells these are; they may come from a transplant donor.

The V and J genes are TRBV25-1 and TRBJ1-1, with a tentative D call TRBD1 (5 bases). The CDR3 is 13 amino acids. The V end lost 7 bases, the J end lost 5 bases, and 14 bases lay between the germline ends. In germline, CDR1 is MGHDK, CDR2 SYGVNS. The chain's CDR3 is CASMGQRNTEAFF. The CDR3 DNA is TGTGCCAGCATGGGGCAGAGGAATACTGAAGCTTTCTTT.

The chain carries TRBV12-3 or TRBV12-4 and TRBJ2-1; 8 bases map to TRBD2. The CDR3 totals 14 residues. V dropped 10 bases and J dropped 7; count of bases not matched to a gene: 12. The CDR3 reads CATSRGGRPNEQFF. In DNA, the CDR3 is TGTGCCACTTCCCGGGGGGGCAGGCCGAATGAGCAGTTCTTC.

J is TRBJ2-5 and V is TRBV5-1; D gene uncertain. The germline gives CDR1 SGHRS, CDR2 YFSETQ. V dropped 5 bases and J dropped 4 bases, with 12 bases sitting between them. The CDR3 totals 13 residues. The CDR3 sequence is CASSFGAGETQYF. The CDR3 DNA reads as TGCGCCAGCAGTTTCGGCGCAGGAGAGACCCAGTACTTC.

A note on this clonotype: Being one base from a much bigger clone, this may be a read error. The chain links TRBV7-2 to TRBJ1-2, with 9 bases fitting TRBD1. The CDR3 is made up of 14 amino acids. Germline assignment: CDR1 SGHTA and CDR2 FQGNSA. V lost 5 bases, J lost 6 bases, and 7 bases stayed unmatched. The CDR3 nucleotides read TGTGCCAGCAGCCGACTGGGACAGGGACATGGCTACACCTTC. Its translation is CASSRLGQGHGYTF.

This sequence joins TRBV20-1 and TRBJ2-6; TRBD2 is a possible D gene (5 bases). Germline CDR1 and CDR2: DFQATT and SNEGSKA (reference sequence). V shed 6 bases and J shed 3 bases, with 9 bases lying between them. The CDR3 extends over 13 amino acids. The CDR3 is CSAPRGGANVLTF. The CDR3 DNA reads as TGCAGTGCCCCTCGGGGTGGGGCCAACGTCCTGACTTTC.

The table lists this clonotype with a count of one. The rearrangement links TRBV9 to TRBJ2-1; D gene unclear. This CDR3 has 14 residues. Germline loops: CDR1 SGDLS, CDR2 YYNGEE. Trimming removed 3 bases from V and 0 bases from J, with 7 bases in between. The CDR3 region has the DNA TGTGCCAGCAGCGGGGGTAGCTCCTACAATGAGCAGTTCTTC. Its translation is CASSGGSSYNEQFF.

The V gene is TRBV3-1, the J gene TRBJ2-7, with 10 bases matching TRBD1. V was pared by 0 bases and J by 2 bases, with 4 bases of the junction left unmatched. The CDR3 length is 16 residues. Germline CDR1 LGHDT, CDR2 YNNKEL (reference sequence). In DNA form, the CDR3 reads TGTGCCAGCAGCCAAGATCCGGGACAGGGGACCTACGAGCAGTACTTC. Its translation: CASSQDPGQGTYEQYF.

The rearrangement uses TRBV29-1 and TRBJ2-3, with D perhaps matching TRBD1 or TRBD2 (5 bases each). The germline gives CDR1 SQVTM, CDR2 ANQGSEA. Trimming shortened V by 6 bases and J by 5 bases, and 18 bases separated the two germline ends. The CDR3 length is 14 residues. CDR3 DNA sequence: TGCAGCGTAAACCCCGGGACCCCAGGAGATACGCAGTATTTT. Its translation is CSVNPGTPGDTQYF.

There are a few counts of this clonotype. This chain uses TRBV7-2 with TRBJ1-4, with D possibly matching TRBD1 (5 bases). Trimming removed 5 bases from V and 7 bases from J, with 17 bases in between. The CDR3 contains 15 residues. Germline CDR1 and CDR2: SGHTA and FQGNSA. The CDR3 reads CASSPSGGGGEKLFF. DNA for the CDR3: TGTGCCAGCAGCCCCTCCGGTGGGGGGGGTGAAAAACTGTTTTTT.

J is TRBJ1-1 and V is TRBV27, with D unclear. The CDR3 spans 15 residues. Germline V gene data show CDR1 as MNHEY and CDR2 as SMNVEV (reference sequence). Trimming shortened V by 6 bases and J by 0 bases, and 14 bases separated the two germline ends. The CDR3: CASSRLGRLNTEAFF. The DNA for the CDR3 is TGTGCCAGCAGCCGACTAGGGCGCCTGAACACTGAAGCTTTCTTT.

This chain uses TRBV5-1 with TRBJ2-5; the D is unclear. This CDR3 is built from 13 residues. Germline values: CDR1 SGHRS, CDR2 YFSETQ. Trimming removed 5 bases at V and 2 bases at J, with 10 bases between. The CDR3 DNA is TGCGCCAGCAGTCCGGTTTTACAAGAGACCCAGTACTTC. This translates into CASSPVLQETQYF.